This TCR beta chain was captured by sequencing in a study of OX40 agonist ivuxolimab in advanced cancers. Excluded were patients having autoimmune disease history or systemic immunosuppression. The data were produced by immunoSEQ multiplex PCR, yet TCRdb's version contains in-frame clones alone and is incomplete. The sample lists approximately 40,000 clones; about 80% were seen once. With regard to this clone: Its antigen is unknown.

After removal of 0 bases from V and 0 bases from J, the junction contained 2 bases not matched to a gene. The CDR3 totals 16 residues. Germline loops: CDR1 SGDLS, CDR2 YYNGEE. Whole-study results and caveats: Part of the nonresponder group also had normalized T-cell clonal expansion that was low. CD4+ and CD8+ T cells in blood underwent clonal expansion by week 6 at 0.1 to 3.0 mg/kg.

This receptor was obtained from an adult with an advanced solid tumor such as melanoma, head and neck, liver or kidney cancer. Sequenced material: CD4+ or CD8+ T cells sorted from blood, taken in a trial of the OX40 agonist ivuxolimab. The chain employs TRBV9 and TRBJ2-1; 8 nucleotides line up with TRBD2. DNA for the CDR3: TGTGCCAGCAGCGTAGTGGCGGGGGGCTCCTACAATGAGCAGTTCTTC. Protein: CASSVVAGGSYNEQFF.